Listed below are T cell receptor beta chains from one sample, sequenced in a study of blood T cells in healthy people across ages. TCRdb reprocessed the 5' RACE reads with MiXCR, giving one entry per CDR3 protein. This sample carries approximately 1.5 million distinct CDR3 sequences, 34% of them seen once, and the ten largest clones take around 11%. Sequencing input: blood. Receptor source: a young woman in good health. Each CDR3 is given with its conserved first and last residue. The order of the fields is J gene, clone size, V gene, D gene, CDR3 protein, CDR3 DNA. The D gene is left open where the match is weak. Expanded clones are given a class, and other clones once, few, many or no size at all.

TRBJ1-6 many TRBV4-1 - CASSQEGGQTRSPLHF TGCGCCAGCAGCCAAGAGGGTGGGCAGACTCGTTCACCCCTCCACTTT
TRBJ1-5 - TRBV12-3/TRBV12-4 TRBD1 CASSRTGLSQPQHF TGTGCCAGCAGTCGGACAGGGTTAAGTCAGCCCCAGCATTTT
TRBJ2-7 - TRBV10-2 - CASRPSTYEQYF TGCGCCAGCCGTCCCTCAACCTACGAGCAGTACTTC
TRBJ2-1 few TRBV20-1 - CSARDGDSQKQFF TGCAGTGCTAGAGATGGCGATAGCCAGAAGCAGTTCTTC
TRBJ2-6 - TRBV6-1 - CASSEAWDTSGANVLTF TGTGCCAGCAGTGAAGCTTGGGACACGTCAGGGGCCAACGTCCTGACTTTC
TRBJ2-2 once TRBV20-1 TRBD2 CSARDPSGRPDTGELFF TGCAGTGCTAGAGATCCTAGCGGGAGGCCGGACACCGGGGAGCTGTTTTTT
TRBJ2-1 - TRBV30 - CAWSSIGGPTYNEQFF TGTGCCTGGAGTAGTATCGGGGGACCGACCTACAATGAGCAGTTCTTC
TRBJ2-7 many TRBV29-1 TRBD1 CSVKTGSTYEQYF TGCAGCGTCAAGACAGGGTCTACCTACGAGCAGTACTTC
TRBJ2-5 - TRBV28 - CASSSSPELSKTQYF TGTGCCAGCAGCTCAAGCCCTGAACTGTCAAAGACCCAGTACTTC
TRBJ1-1 - TRBV4-2 - CASNRAEGMNTGAFF TGTGCCAGCAATCGAGCGGAGGGAATGAACACTGGAGCTTTCTTT
TRBJ2-5 few TRBV9 TRBD2 CASSPGGSGGQETQYF TGTGCCAGCAGCCCTGGGGGTAGCGGGGGACAAGAGACCCAGTACTTC
TRBJ1-2 few TRBV6-6 - CASSFHRTGNYGYTF TGTGCCAGCAGTTTCCACCGAACAGGGAACTATGGCTACACCTTC
TRBJ2-3 few TRBV12-5 TRBD2 CASGLLAGGPDTQYF TGTGCTAGTGGTTTACTAGCGGGAGGCCCAGATACGCAGTATTTT
TRBJ2-7 few TRBV11-2 - CASTQGAGGLSYEQYF TGTGCCAGCACCCAGGGGGCGGGAGGACTCTCCTACGAGCAGTACTTC
TRBJ2-5 - TRBV4-2 TRBD2 CASSQAWGRGRSDNEQYF TGTGCCAGCAGCCAAGCATGGGGACGCGGGAGAAGTGACAATGAGCAGTACTTC
TRBJ2-7 - TRBV15 - CATSRDLPDYEQYF TGTGCCACCAGCAGAGATCTGCCGGACTACGAGCAGTACTTC
TRBJ2-1 - TRBV12-3/TRBV12-4 - CASREPRHPLDYNEQFF TGTGCCAGCAGGGAGCCTAGACATCCACTCGACTACAATGAGCAGTTCTTC
TRBJ2-5 - TRBV28 TRBD2 CASIPLGLAGGETQYF TGTGCCAGCATCCCCCTAGGACTAGCGGGAGGGGAGACCCAGTACTTC
TRBJ2-3 few TRBV12-3/TRBV12-4 TRBD2 CASRPWTSGFTDTQYF TGTGCCAGCAGACCTTGGACTAGCGGTTTCACAGATACGCAGTATTTT
TRBJ2-7 - TRBV27 TRBD2 CASAPASSGRNEQYF TGTGCCAGCGCCCCTGCGTCTAGCGGGAGGAACGAGCAGTACTTC
TRBJ1-2 few TRBV10-3 - CAIRQGQGGYTF TGTGCCATCAGGCAGGGGCAGGGTGGCTACACCTTC
TRBJ1-2 few TRBV6-6 - CASTPGGIYGYTF TGTGCCAGCACACCTGGCGGAATCTATGGCTACACCTTC
TRBJ2-3 - TRBV4-1 - CASSRRYSITDTQYF TGCGCCAGCAGCCGACGATATAGCATCACAGATACGCAGTATTTT
TRBJ2-4 few TRBV3-1 TRBD1 CASSLGQGGNWIFGEYF TGTGCCAGCAGCCTCGGACAGGGGGGCAACTGGATATTTGGGGAGTACTTC
TRBJ2-1 few TRBV7-8 TRBD1 CASSSQGDEQFF TGTGCCAGCAGCTCTCAGGGGGATGAGCAGTTCTTC
TRBJ2-7 - TRBV27 TRBD1 CASQGTGAEQYF TGTGCCAGCCAGGGGACAGGGGCCGAGCAGTACTTC
TRBJ2-7 - TRBV2 - CASRKTGSSYEQYF TGTGCCAGCAGGAAGACAGGAAGCTCCTACGAGCAGTACTTC
TRBJ1-2 few TRBV20-1 - CSPPPGESYGYTF TGCAGCCCCCCCCCGGGGGAAAGCTATGGCTACACCTTC
TRBJ2-3 - TRBV7-2 TRBD2 CASSFRLAGGKDTQYF TGTGCCAGCAGCTTTAGACTAGCGGGAGGTAAAGATACGCAGTATTTT
TRBJ2-3 - TRBV24-1 - CATSDPKSPSTDTQYF TGTGCCACCAGTGATCCCAAGTCCCCCAGCACAGATACGCAGTATTTT
TRBJ2-7 - TRBV20-1 TRBD2 CSARVLAGGYEQYF TGCAGTGCGCGCGTACTAGCGGGAGGTTACGAGCAGTACTTC
TRBJ2-1 - TRBV7-7 - CASSLAANNEQFF TGTGCCAGCAGCTTAGCCGCGAACAATGAGCAGTTCTTC
TRBJ2-3 - TRBV6-5 - CASSYTGTSTDTQYF TGTGCCAGCAGCTATACGGGGACTAGCACAGATACGCAGTATTTT